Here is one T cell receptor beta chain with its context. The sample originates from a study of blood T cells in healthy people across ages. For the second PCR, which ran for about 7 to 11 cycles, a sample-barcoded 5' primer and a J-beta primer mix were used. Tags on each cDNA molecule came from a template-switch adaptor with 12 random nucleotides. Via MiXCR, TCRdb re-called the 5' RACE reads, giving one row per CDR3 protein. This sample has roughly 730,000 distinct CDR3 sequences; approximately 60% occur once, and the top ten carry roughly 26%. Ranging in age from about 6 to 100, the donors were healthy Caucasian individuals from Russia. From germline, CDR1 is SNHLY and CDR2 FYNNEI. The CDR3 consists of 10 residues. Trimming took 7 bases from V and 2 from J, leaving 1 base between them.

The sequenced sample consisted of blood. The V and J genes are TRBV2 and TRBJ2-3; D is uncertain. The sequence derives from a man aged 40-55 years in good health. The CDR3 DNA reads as TGTGCCAGCATCACAGATACGCAGTATTTT. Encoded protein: CASITDTQYF.